This TCR beta chain was identified during a study of blood T cell repertoires in COVID-19. Study-wide background: Sources were T cells, B-cell-depleted T cells, or PBMCs; the material itself was cDNA or gDNA.

Germline lookup yields CDR1 LGHNA and CDR2 YNFKEQ. The length of the CDR3 is 18 residues. The V gene end was trimmed by 0 bases and the J gene end by 3 bases; junction bases not matched to a gene: 13. All enrollees were about 18 to 100 years old and from 20 to 25 US areas. Two negative PCRs, clearance, or symptom resolution characterized the recovered Cohort 3 donors. Authors' analysis steps: Quantification of nucleated cells was approximated via reference gene primer amplification. Sequencing used immunoSEQ multiplex PCR; TCRdb keeps in-frame clones, though not all of them. The V and J calls and the clone size are those of that table, but D and trimming were determined from the DNA. Here the sample spans roughly 340,000 clones, 85% to 90% being singletons.

Sequencing input: PBMCs or T cells enriched from blood (not recorded which). The chain links TRBV4-2 to TRBJ1-2; 7 bases line up with TRBD1. This TCR came from a young man who had recovered from COVID-19. The CDR3 bases are TGTGCCAGCAGCCAAGATCTAAGCAGGGGGACCGTCTACTATGGCTACACCTTC. Residues: CASSQDLSRGTVYYGYTF.